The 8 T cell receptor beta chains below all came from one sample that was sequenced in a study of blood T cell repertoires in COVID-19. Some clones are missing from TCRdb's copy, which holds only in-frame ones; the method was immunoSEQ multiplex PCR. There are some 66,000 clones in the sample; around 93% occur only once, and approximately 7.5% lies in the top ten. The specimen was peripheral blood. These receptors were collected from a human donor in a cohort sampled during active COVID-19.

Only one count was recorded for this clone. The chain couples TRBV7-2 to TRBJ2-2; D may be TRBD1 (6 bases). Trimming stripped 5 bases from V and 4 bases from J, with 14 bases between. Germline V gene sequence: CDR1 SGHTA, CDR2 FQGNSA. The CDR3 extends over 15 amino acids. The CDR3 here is CASSQQQGSTGELFF. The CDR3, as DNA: TGTGCCAGCAGCCAACAACAGGGATCCACCGGGGAGCTGTTTTTT.

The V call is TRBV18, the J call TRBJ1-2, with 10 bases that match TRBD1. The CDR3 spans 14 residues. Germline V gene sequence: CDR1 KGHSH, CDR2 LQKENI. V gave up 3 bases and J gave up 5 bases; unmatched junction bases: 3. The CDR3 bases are TGTGCCAGCTCACCTGTGGGACAGGGGTATGGCTACACCTTC. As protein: CASSPVGQGYGYTF.

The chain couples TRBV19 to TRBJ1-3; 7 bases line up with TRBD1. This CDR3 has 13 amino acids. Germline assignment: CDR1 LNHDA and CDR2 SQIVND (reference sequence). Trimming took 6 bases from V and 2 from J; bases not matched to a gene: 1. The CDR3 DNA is TGTGCCAGTAGGCAGGGGGCTGGAAACACCATATATTTT. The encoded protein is CASRQGAGNTIYF.

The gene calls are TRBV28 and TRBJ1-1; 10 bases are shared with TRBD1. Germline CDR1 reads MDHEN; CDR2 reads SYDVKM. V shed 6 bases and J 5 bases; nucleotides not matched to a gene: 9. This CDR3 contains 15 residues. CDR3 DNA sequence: TGTGCCAGCAGCCCCTCCCTGGGACAGGGGACTGAAGCTTTCTTT. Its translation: CASSPSLGQGTEAFF.

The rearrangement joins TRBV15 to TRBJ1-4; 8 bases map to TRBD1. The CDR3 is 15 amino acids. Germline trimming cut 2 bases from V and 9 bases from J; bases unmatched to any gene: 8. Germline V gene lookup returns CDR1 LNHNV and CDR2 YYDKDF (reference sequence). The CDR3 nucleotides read TGTGCCACCAGCAGACAAAGGGGGACAGGAAAAAAACTGTTTTTT. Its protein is CATSRQRGTGKKLFF.

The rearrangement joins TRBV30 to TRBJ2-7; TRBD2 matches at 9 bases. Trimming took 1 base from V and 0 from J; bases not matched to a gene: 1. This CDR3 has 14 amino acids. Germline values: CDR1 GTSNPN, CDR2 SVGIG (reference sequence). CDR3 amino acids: CAWSGLAASYEQYF. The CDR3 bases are TGTGCCTGGAGTGGACTAGCGGCCTCCTACGAGCAGTACTTC.

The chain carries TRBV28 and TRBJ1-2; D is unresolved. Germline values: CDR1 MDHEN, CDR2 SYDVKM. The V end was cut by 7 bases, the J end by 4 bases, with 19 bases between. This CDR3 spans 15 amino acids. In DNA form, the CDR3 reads TGTGCCAGCAACCCCCCGTCCAGTCCCCCCTATGGCTACACCTTC. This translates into CASNPPSSPPYGYTF.

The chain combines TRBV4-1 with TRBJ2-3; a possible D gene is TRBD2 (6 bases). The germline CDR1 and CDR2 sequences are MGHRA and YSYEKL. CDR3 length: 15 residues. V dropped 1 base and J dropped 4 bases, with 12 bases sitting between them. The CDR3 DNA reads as TGCGCCAGCAGCCAAGGCGGGAACCAGCCAGATACGCAGTATTTT. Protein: CASSQGGNQPDTQYF.